The next 9 T cell receptor beta chains were all read from a single sample in a study of OX40 agonist ivuxolimab in advanced cancers. Clones were sequenced by immunoSEQ multiplex PCR, and TCRdb holds only the in-frame ones, with some missing. The sample lists approximately 70,000 clones, 86% occurring once. Sequencing was performed on CD4+ or CD8+ T cells sorted from blood, taken in a trial of the OX40 agonist ivuxolimab. These TCRs come from an adult with an advanced solid tumor such as melanoma, head and neck, liver or kidney cancer.

The V call is TRBV11-2, the J call TRBJ2-7; TRBD1 might be the D (5 bases). V shed 0 bases and J shed 2 bases, with 8 bases lying between them. This CDR3 comprises 14 residues. Germline V gene lookup returns CDR1 SGHAT and CDR2 FQNNGV. The CDR3 is CASSLEGLTYEQYF. CDR3 DNA sequence: TGTGCCAGCAGCTTAGAGGGGCTAACCTACGAGCAGTACTTC.

This sequence joins TRBV2 and TRBJ2-1; 11 nucleotides line up with TRBD2. CDR3 length equals 16 residues. Germline V lookup: CDR1 SNHLY, CDR2 FYNNEI. Trimming removed 3 bases from V and 10 bases from J; junction bases left unmatched: 11. The CDR3 region has the DNA TGTGCCAGCAGTGAGTCCTTACTAGCGGGAGTGAGGGAGCAGTTCTTC. Translated, it gives CASSESLLAGVREQFF.

V gene TRBV7-6 combines with J gene TRBJ2-1, with 11 bases identical to TRBD1. The CDR3 sequence is 15 residues long. J gave up 3 bases and V 5 bases, and 3 bases lay outside the gene matches. Germline CDR1 SGHVS, CDR2 FNYEAQ. The CDR3 loop is CASSPGQGVYNEQFF. DNA for the CDR3: TGTGCCAGCAGCCCGGGACAGGGGGTCTACAATGAGCAGTTCTTC.

A few counts support this clone. The chain employs TRBV29-1 and TRBJ2-7, with D possibly being TRBD2 (6 bases). Per the germline V gene, CDR1 is SQVTM and CDR2 is ANQGSEA. The CDR3 loop spans 16 amino acids. Between the trimmed V and J ends, which lost 4 bases and 0 bases, there was a span of 19 bases. The CDR3 here is CSVVSRGAGPSYEQYF. The CDR3 DNA reads TGCAGCGTTGTTAGTCGGGGAGCGGGCCCCTCCTACGAGCAGTACTTC.

The CDR3 sequence is CASSEGTGGWYEQYF. CDR3 sequence (DNA): TGTGCCAGCAGTGAAGGGACAGGGGGTTGGTACGAGCAGTACTTC. This sequence joins TRBV6-1 and TRBJ2-7, with 10 bases that match TRBD1. The length of the CDR3 is 15 residues. Germline CDR1 reads MNHNS; CDR2 reads SASEGT. V lost 1 base to trimming and J lost 4 bases; unmatched junction nucleotides: 4.

V and J are TRBV7-9 and TRBJ2-7; D is ambiguous. The ends were cut back, 5 bases at V and 2 bases at J, with 13 bases in the middle. The germline CDR1 and CDR2 sequences are SEHNR and FQNEAQ (reference sequence). The length of the CDR3 is 14 residues. CDR3: CASSRTRDPYEQYF. The CDR3 DNA follows: TGTGCCAGCAGCAGAACCCGAGATCCCTACGAGCAGTACTTC.

The rearrangement joins TRBV28 to TRBJ2-2; TRBD2 agrees at 7 bases. This CDR3 has 15 amino acids. With V trimmed by 2 bases and J by 5 bases, 5 bases remained unmatched. CDR1 MDHEN and CDR2 SYDVKM come from the germline V gene. The CDR3 DNA reads as TGTGCCAGCAGTTTAGCGGGAGTGAGTACCGGGGAGCTGTTTTTT. It is translated as CASSLAGVSTGELFF.

The CDR3 nucleotides are TGTGCCAGCAGCTTAACGTCAGGGCCGGGTCAGCCCCAGCATTTT. Translated: CASSLTSGPGQPQHF. The rearrangement joins TRBV7-3 to TRBJ1-5, with D possibly TRBD1 on 5 matching bases. The CDR3 is 15 residues long. V lost 0 bases, J lost 6 bases, and 12 bases lay in between. The germline V gene has CDR1 SGHTA and CDR2 FQGTGA.

This rearrangement joins TRBV9 to TRBJ2-3; TRBD2 aligns across 8 bases. The CDR3 covers 15 residues. The germline V gene encodes CDR1 SGDLS and CDR2 YYNGEE. The ends lost 4 bases at V and 4 bases at J; junction bases unmatched: 8. The CDR3 DNA reads TGTGCCAGCAGCTTCAAGACGGGGGGGTCAGATACGCAGTATTTT. Amino acids: CASSFKTGGSDTQYF.